This TCR beta chain was captured by sequencing in a study of PD-1 blockade in classical Hodgkin lymphoma. Every one of the patients relapsed after autologous stem cell transplantation (brentuximab vedotin exposure was variable). Negative magnetic selection isolated CD4+ T cells from thawed PBMCs. V lost 0 bases to trimming and J lost 0 bases, with 11 bases between them. Germline CDR1 and CDR2: SGHRS and YFSETQ. The CDR3 has 16 residues. Here immunoSEQ multiplex PCR was the method, and the copy in TCRdb shows in-frame clones only, minus some. In the table there are over 25,000 clones, around three quarters of which are singletons.

The receptor was isolated from a human donor with classical Hodgkin lymphoma. The rearrangement joins TRBV5-1 to TRBJ2-3; D is perhaps TRBD2 (5 bases). Here the sequenced sample was CD4+ T cells from blood, taken at baseline. CDR3 nucleotides: TGCGCCAGCAGCTTGGTAGCGAGCCGGAGCACAGATACGCAGTATTTT. Translation: CASSLVASRSTDTQYF.